The 10 T cell receptor beta chains listed next were all sequenced from one sample in a study of naive CD8 T cells in extremely preterm neonates (dated by TCRdb to about 2017). Library construction relied on the immunoSEQ multiplex PCR assay. The table was pulled from immuneACCESS by TCRdb, which kept in-frame rearrangements only. Such tables lose some clones; where checked, under half of the loss comes from unresolved V genes, and the rest has no known cause. This sample is represented by 5,000 to 6,500 clones; about 97% of them were singletons. Over 6.5% of the sample comes from the top ten. The specimen was naive CD8+ T cells from blood. All receptors derive from a human donor in good health.

V is TRBV5-4 and J is TRBJ2-1; 8 bases are a match to TRBD1. The V segment lost 7 bases and the J segment 2 bases; nucleotides outside the gene matches: 11. Looked up from germline, CDR1 is SGHNT and CDR2 is YYREEE (reference sequence). The length of the CDR3 is 16 residues. The CDR3 is CASALGRQGTYNEQFF. CDR3 sequence (DNA): TGTGCCAGCGCCTTGGGTCGACAGGGGACCTACAATGAGCAGTTCTTC.

V gene TRBV6-1 combines with J gene TRBJ2-7; 7 bases agree with TRBD1. After removal of 6 bases from V and 6 bases from J, the junction contained 5 bases not matched to a gene. The CDR3 is 12 residues long. Per the germline V gene, CDR1 is MNHNS and CDR2 is SASEGT. CDR3 loop: CASSWDRREQYV. For the CDR3, the DNA is TGTGCCAGCAGCTGGGACAGACGCGAGCAGTACGTC.

This clone was picked up one time. This chain uses TRBV27 with TRBJ1-5; 8 bases line up with TRBD1. The CDR3 runs to 16 residues. Germline CDR1 MNHEY, CDR2 SMNVEV (reference sequence). The trim removed 6 bases at V and 0 bases at J, leaving 7 bases unmatched. CDR3 sequence: CASSFDRGHSNQPQHF. The CDR3 DNA sequence: TGTGCCAGCAGCTTTGACAGGGGCCATAGCAATCAGCCCCAGCATTTT.

The rearrangement joins TRBV11-3 to TRBJ2-7, with TRBD2 matching 10 bases. V was pared by 3 bases and J by 0 bases, with 5 bases of the junction left unmatched. CDR3 length: 16 amino acids. In germline, CDR1 is SGHNT, CDR2 YENEEA. The CDR3 coding sequence is TGTGCCAGCAGCTTGCGGACTAGCGGTAGCTCCTACGAGCAGTACGTC. It specifies CASSLRTSGSSYEQYV.

The chain uses TRBV15 and TRBJ1-2, with TRBD1 as a possible D gene (6 bases). CDR3 length: 14 amino acids. Germline lookup yields CDR1 LNHNV and CDR2 YYDKDF (reference sequence). V was trimmed by 1 base and J by 8 bases, leaving 14 bases between them. DNA for the CDR3: TGTGCCACCAGCAGAGCGCAGGGGTTCGACGGCTACACCTTC. Translation: CATSRAQGFDGYTF. Together with reference TRBV15 and TRBJ1-2, the CDR3 gives the full variable domain: DAMVIQNPRYQVTQFGKPVTLSCSQTLNHNVMYWYQQKSSQAPKLLFHYYDKDFNNEADTPDNFQSRRPNTSFCFLDIRSPGLGDTAMYLCATSRAQGFDGYTFGSGTRLTVV.

The chain links TRBV28 to TRBJ2-7; 8 nucleotides agree with TRBD2. The CDR3 contains 15 residues. V was clipped by 3 bases and J by 6 bases; unmatched bases: 10. CDR1 and CDR2 (germline): MDHEN, SYDVKM. Here the CDR3 reads CASSFPGTSQGEQYF. CDR3 sequence (DNA): TGTGCCAGCAGTTTTCCCGGGACTAGTCAGGGCGAGCAGTACTTC.

The chain is built from TRBV14 and TRBJ1-4, with D possibly matching TRBD1 (5 bases). The CDR3 loop spans 19 amino acids. Germline values: CDR1 SGHDN, CDR2 FVKESK. Trimming cost V 3 bases and J 3 bases, with 23 bases left between them. CDR3 sequence: CASSHPWDGVREANEKLFF. In DNA form, the CDR3 reads TGTGCCAGCAGCCACCCGTGGGATGGTGTCAGGGAGGCTAATGAAAAACTGTTTTTT.

V is TRBV27 and J is TRBJ2-2, with unresolved D. CDR1 is MNHEY and CDR2 is SMNVEV in the germline V gene (reference sequence). This CDR3 region has 13 residues. Deletions cut 6 bases from V and 8 bases from J, with 13 bases between. CDR3 coding DNA: TGTGCCAGCAGCCCCCAAAGCCGGGGGGAGCTGTTTTTT. Its translation: CASSPQSRGELFF.

V gene TRBV13 combines with J gene TRBJ2-3, with 10 bases aligning to TRBD2. The junction had 14 bases not matched to a gene; V was cut back by 5 bases and J by 3 bases. Germline values: CDR1 PRHDT, CDR2 FYEKMQ (reference sequence). There are 18 residues in the CDR3. The CDR3 DNA sequence: TGTGCCAGCAGCCAAAGAGCGGGGGGGGGATTGGAGACAGATACGCAGTATTTT. Encoded protein: CASSQRAGGGLETDTQYF.

The chain joins TRBV5-1 to TRBJ2-7; D is possibly TRBD1 (5 bases). V was clipped by 4 bases and J by 4 bases, with 15 bases between them. Germline V lookup: CDR1 SGHRS, CDR2 YFSETQ. CDR3 length: 14 residues. The CDR3 nucleotides read TGCGCCAGCAGCCCCACAGCAGGGCGGTACGAGCAGTACGTC. Translated, it gives CASSPTAGRYEQYV.